This paragraph reports one TCR beta chain. This CDR3 has 15 residues. The germline V gene has CDR1 SGHAT and CDR2 FQNNGV. Trimming took 4 bases from V and 3 from J, leaving 10 bases between them. The data derive from a study of blood T cell repertoires in COVID-19. Patients at the Seattle site were enrolled during active infection and followed longitudinally. The authors' processing: Nucleated cell number was recorded as an estimate derived from reference gene primer amplification. Sequencing was performed with immunoSEQ multiplex PCR; in TCRdb, only in-frame clones are kept and a portion is missing. The V and J calls and clone size come from that table; D and trimming were worked out from the DNA. The table lists about 240,000 clones, around nine tenths of them singletons, with about 0.79% in the top ten.

The clonotype originates from a man aged 30 to 45 with COVID-19, enrolled during active disease. The sample consisted of peripheral blood. The chain combines TRBV11-2 with TRBJ1-6, with D uncertain. The CDR3 nucleotides are TGTGCCAGCAGCTCCGCGAGTGACTATAATTCACCCCTCCACTTT. As protein: CASSSASDYNSPLHF.